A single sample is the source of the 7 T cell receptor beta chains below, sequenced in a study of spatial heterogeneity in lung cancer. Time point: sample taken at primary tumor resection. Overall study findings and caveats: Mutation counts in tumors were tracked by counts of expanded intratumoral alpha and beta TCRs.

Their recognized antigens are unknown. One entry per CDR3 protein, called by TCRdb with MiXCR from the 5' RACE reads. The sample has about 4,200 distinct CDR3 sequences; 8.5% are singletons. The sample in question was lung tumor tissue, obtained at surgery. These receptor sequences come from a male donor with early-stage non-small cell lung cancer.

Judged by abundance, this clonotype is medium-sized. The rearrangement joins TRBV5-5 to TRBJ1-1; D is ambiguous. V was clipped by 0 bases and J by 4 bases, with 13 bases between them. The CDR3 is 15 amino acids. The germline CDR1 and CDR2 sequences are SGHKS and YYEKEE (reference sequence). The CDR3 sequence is CASSLETIEGTEAFF. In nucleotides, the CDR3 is TGTGCCAGCAGCTTGGAAACCATCGAGGGCACTGAAGCTTTCTTT.

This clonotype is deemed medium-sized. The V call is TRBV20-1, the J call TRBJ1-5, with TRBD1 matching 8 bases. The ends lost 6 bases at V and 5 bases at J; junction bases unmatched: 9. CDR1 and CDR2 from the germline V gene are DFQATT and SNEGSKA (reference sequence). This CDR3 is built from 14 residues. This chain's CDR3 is CSAGQGIGDQPQHF. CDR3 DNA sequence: TGCAGTGCCGGACAGGGTATAGGGGATCAGCCCCAGCATTTT.

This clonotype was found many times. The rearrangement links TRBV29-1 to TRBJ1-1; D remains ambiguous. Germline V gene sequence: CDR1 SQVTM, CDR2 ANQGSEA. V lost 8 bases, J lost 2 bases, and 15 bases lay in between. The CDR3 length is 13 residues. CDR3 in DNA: TGCAGCTCCCGGACCAGCGGAAACACTGAAGCTTTCTTT. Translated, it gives CSSRTSGNTEAFF. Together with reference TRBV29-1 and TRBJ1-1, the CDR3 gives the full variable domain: SAVISQKPSRDICQRGTSLTIQCQVDSQVTMMFWYRQQPGQSLTLIATANQGSEATYESGFVIDKFPISRPNLTFSTLTVSNMSPEDSSIYLCSSRTSGNTEAFFGQGTRLTVV.

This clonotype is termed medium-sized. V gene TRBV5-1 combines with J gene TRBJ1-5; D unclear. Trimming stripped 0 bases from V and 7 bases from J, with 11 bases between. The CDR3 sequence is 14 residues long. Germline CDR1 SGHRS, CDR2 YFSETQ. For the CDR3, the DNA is TGCGCCAGCAGCTTGGATGGGGTTGGGCAGCCCCAGCATTTT. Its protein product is CASSLDGVGQPQHF.

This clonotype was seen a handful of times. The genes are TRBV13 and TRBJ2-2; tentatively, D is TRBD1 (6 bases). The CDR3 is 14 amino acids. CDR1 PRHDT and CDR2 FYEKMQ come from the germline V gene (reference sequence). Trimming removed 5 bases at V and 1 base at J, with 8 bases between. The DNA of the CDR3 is TGTGCCAGCAGCCCGGGACAGAACACCGGGGAGCTGTTTTTT. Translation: CASSPGQNTGELFF. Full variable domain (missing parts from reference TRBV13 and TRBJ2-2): AAGVIQSPRHLIKEKRETATLKCYPIPRHDTVYWYQQGPGQDPQFLISFYEKMQSDKGSIPDRFSAQQFSDYHSELNMSSLELGDSALYFCASSPGQNTGELFFGEGSRLTVL.

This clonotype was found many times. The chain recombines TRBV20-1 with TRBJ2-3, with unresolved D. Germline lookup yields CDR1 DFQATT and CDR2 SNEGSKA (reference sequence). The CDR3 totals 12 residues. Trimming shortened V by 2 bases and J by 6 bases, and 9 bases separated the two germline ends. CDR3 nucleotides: TGCAGTGCTAGATGGTCTGTGGATACGCAGTATTTT. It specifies CSARWSVDTQYF.

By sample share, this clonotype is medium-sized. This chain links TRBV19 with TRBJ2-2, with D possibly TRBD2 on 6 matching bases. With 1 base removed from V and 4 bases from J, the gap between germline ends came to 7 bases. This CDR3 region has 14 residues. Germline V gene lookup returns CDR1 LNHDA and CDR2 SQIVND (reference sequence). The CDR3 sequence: CASSIAGVTGELFF. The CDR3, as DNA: TGTGCCAGTAGTATAGCGGGAGTCACCGGGGAGCTGTTTTTT.